The 2 T cell receptor beta chains below come from one sample, sequenced in a study of blood T cells in healthy people across ages. The second PCR ran about 6 to 11 cycles with a sample-barcoded 5' primer and J-beta primers. A single record per CDR3 protein comes from TCRdb applying MiXCR to the 5' RACE reads. The data contain about 1.5 million distinct CDR3 sequences, approximately 42% of them singletons. The specimen was blood. Receptor source: a woman younger than 35 in good health.

The V gene is TRBV2, the J gene TRBJ2-1, with 10 bases fitting TRBD2. The better agreement between TRBJ2-7 and the DNA end casts doubt on the J call. Germline-derived CDR1 and CDR2 are SNHLY and FYNNEI. This CDR3 is 17 amino acids long. The CDR3 DNA sequence: TGTGCCAGCACATCACTAGCGGGATTTGGGTCCTACAATGAGCAGTACTTC. Translation: CASTSLAGFGSYNEQYF.

This clonotype was observed many times. This chain uses TRBV29-1 with TRBJ2-5; 7 bases align to TRBD2. This CDR3 comprises 15 residues. The trim removed 7 bases at V and 1 base at J, leaving 12 bases unmatched. The germline V gene has CDR1 SQVTM and CDR2 ANQGSEA. CDR3 amino acids: CSATGLDTFQETQYF. CDR3 DNA sequence: TGCAGCGCAACCGGACTAGATACCTTCCAAGAGACCCAGTACTTC.